The entry that follows covers one TCR beta chain sequence. Its specificity is unknown. This sample stems from a study of response to subunit inactivated influenza vaccine. General study points: It was the authors' suggestion that each seasonal influenza vaccination recruits few new T cells.

Germline lookup yields CDR1 MNHEY and CDR2 SMNVEV (reference sequence). This CDR3 spans 13 amino acids. Trimming removed 4 bases from V and 8 bases from J, with 13 bases in between. Each CDR3 protein is one row after TCRdb ran MiXCR on the RT-PCR reads. The table includes approximately 310,000 distinct CDR3 sequences, 20% to 25% detected once. This TCR was recovered from a man aged 50-75 years who received an inactivated influenza vaccine. The chain uses TRBV27 and TRBJ2-3, with D perhaps matching TRBD1 or TRBD2 (6 bases each). This specimen consisted of PBMCs from blood, obtained approximately 20 months after vaccination. The CDR3 is CASSWGEGGTQYF. Written as DNA, the CDR3 is TGTGCCAGCAGTTGGGGAGAGGGGGGTACGCAGTATTTT.